The T cell receptor beta chain described here comes from a study of cytomegalovirus exposure and HLA in healthy donors listed by TCRdb under 2017. Broadly, across the study: According to an earlier analysis of several hundred of the donors, roughly 180 million T cells yielded 120 million or so unique TCR beta sequences and 250 to 350 Gb of sequence data. An early release covering about 600 HLA-typed donors comprised 300 to 350 gigabases of sequencing data and around 80 million unique TCR sequences. Among the approximately 400 genotyped donors, under 90% belonged to the genetic ancestry cluster associated with self-reported Caucasian donors. The study aimed to test whether signatures of past pathogen exposure could be identified by cataloging public T cell receptors. The study profiled the T cell repertoires of 550 to 700 subjects by immunosequencing and related them to cytomegalovirus serostatus. A separate validation cohort of some 130 different subjects was used in addition to the approximately 610-subject first cohort. To predict cytomegalovirus infection status, the study brought together high-throughput TCR immunosequencing, statistical association of individual TCRs with disease status, and machine learning. A later analysis re-analyzed previously published TCR beta repertoires from about 730 donors and added high-resolution HLA genotyping to study TCR occurrence patterns. The later analysis used no new phenotypic data to find candidate immune exposures, relying instead on TCR beta sequences and their occurrence across donors. An earlier analysis of several hundred of the donors applied high-throughput TCR beta sequencing to assess whether each TCR beta V gene segment acted as functional or pseudogenic. Donor age, sex, ethnicity and CMV serostatus were compiled together with the repertoire data. Genome-wide SNP genotypes for about 65% of the roughly 670 donors were used in a later genetic analysis, which treated that subset as a discovery cohort. Every discovery cohort repertoire had been produced on one sequencing platform. HLA typing covered class I and class II loci at four-digit resolution. Typing coverage varied by locus: roughly 629-630 donors for A, B, C, DRB1 and DQB1; more than 500 for DQA1; nearly 610 for DPA1; approximately 490 for DPB1. Five DR-DQ haplotypes were treated as single units for association and clustering because of strong linkage in the cohort. Across approximately 420 genotyped donors of the cohort, an average of approximately 220,000 unique TCR beta nucleotide sequences per donor were sequenced, and roughly 20% of those sequences were non-productive. The study at large found these results: A group of highly shared sequence variants was considered likely to be a technical artifact of the sequencing pipeline. Most CMV-associated TCR beta chains appeared to be HLA-restricted in a later analysis, and the HLA associations seemed to be driven largely by CMV exposure. Most TCR sequences were seen in very few donors, while some public TCRs were found in many individuals. Because HLA typing was missing for some donors at each locus, association tests included only the typed subset. According to a later analysis, TCR association rates differed among HLA loci, with DRB1 alleles showing the most associated TCRs and HLA-C alleles showing the fewest. Sequencing depth was assumed to be roughly uniform across donors in the presence/absence analyses, though that assumption may not hold. In a later analysis, several top co-occurrence clusters were reported to appear linked to parvovirus B19, influenza, CMV and Epstein-Barr virus. The authors suggested that the approach could potentially be extended to other disease states and immunological phenotypes. In a later analysis, HLA-associated TCR beta chains showed more clonal expansion and lower generation probabilities than non-associated chains that were equally common. Some IMGT-functional V segments, including TRBV6-2 and TRBV6-3, could not be told apart with the 87-base-pair reads, so those segments were excluded. Approximately 18 rarely observed V segments, including chromosome 9 orphons, were excluded from the earlier analysis of a few hundred of the donors because counts were too low. A later genetic analysis reported fewer N-insertions in productive TCRs among donors in an Asian-associated ancestry cluster than the roughly 700-donor mean. Immune exposure information for the cohort was limited to CMV serostatus. V-gene and J-gene trimming of TCR beta chains was associated with a missense DCLRE1C variant in a later genetic analysis, and the association was replicated in an independent cohort. Linkage disequilibrium might explain the correlated functional status among segregating V segments, but an unknown experimental factor could not be excluded. In a later analysis, more than 15,000 TCR beta sequences were associated with specific HLA alleles at a false discovery rate of 0.05. In vitro tests confirmed that a few of the cytomegalovirus-associated TCR beta chains recognize cytomegalovirus antigens. In an earlier analysis of approximately 590 of the donors, most TCR beta V segments appeared in productive rearrangements about 87% or about 30% of the time, broadly matching IMGT annotations. Cytomegalovirus status was reported to be diagnosed by the classifier with high specificity and sensitivity in both the original and validation cohorts. Assigning TCR associations to individual alleles was difficult when HLA alleles, especially DR and DQ, strongly co-occurred. The study gave a list of under 200 TCR beta chains associated with cytomegalovirus. A further reported finding was that TCR beta sequences accurately predicted the HLA-A and HLA-B alleles for most subjects in the first cohort. This cohort had only TCR beta chains sequenced, and the lack of alpha or paired-chain data limited which features could be detected.

Spanning cysteine to phenylalanine, the CDR3 consists of 12 amino acids. The read is trimmed to its CDR3 DNA, 36 bases read in frame from base 1. Trimming takes 3 bases from V and 7 bases from J, and the germline ends sit 7 bases apart. From the germline V gene, CDR1 is MRHNA and CDR2 is SNTAGT. Library construction relied on the immunoSEQ multiplex PCR assay. A mixture of 60 forward primers for TCR Vbeta segments and 13 reverse primers for TCR Jbeta segments was used in the multiplex PCR. The CDR3 region of rearranged TCR beta genes was amplified from genomic DNA with a multiplex PCR assay. The amplified TCR beta libraries were sequenced on the Illumina HiSeq System as 87-base-pair reads. From the authors' description of their analysis: In a later analysis, roughly 80 million unique TCR beta chains were counted across the approximately 640 repertoires, and about 9.9 million of these chains were shared by at least two donors. A nearest-neighbor algorithm error-corrected the raw reads and collapsed the reads into unique sequences, merging closely related sequences to remove PCR and sequencing errors. CDR3 sequences were aligned to IMGT reference sequences to assign V, D and J gene segments. For a sequence to be retained, a match of at least six nucleotides was required to both a V gene segment and a J gene segment. Rearrangements were called productive when the CDR3 lacked stop codons and stayed in frame with V and J; all others were non-productive. Following IMGT convention, CDR3 was defined as the stretch from the second conserved V-encoded cysteine up to the conserved J-encoded phenylalanine. Sequences without an unambiguous match to a single V gene segment were excluded from the earlier analysis of about 640 of the donors. An earlier analysis of over 450 of the donors classified V segments as functional when productive rearrangements were above 56.7% and as segregating when the standard deviation between donors was above 5%. A statistical classification framework was built to diagnose cytomegalovirus status from the catalog of TCR beta chain sequences. In a later analysis, TCR nucleotide sequences were compared against IMGT/GENE-DB human TR gene sequences so that V and J genes could be assigned. A later analysis assigned CDR3 sequences and most-parsimonious VDJ recombination scenarios with the TCRdist pipeline. In a later analysis, each TCR beta chain was defined by its CDR3 amino acid sequence together with its V-gene family, and reads lacking a unique V-gene family were excluded. In a later analysis, 550 to 650 highly shared, low-generation-probability nucleotide sequences were removed to address suspected cross-contamination and a sequencing artifact. For each public chain, a later analysis derived a clonal expansion index from normalized ranks of inferred template counts within each repertoire. In a later analysis, generation probabilities were computed using a VDJ recombination model fitted to out-of-frame rearrangements, and the results were checked against IGoR. In a later analysis, hypergeometric tests were used to score TCR-TCR, TCR-HLA and TCR-CMV co-occurrence, with a repertoire-size bias correction applied to TCR pairs. In a later analysis, false discovery rates were estimated by permuting HLA or CMV assignments 20 times. In a later analysis, co-occurring TCRs were grouped using DBSCAN, and TCRdist sequence similarity was added for clustering within HLA-allele-positive subsets. For co-occurrence clustering, repertoires with fewer than 30,000 or more than 120,000 public chains were excluded, along with a handful of repertoires with anomalous nucleotide sharing. The table was pulled from immuneACCESS by TCRdb, which kept in-frame rearrangements only. Such tables lose some clones; where checked, under half of the loss comes from unresolved V genes, and the rest has no known cause. Clone size and the V and J calls come from that table; the DNA yielded D and trimming. Across this sample there are about 82,000 clones, with roughly 72% seen only once. The top ten clonotypes cover around 6.4% of the sample.

The cohort consisted of 650 to 850 healthy bone marrow donors. At the time of sampling, every cohort member was nominally healthy, though immune exposures that went unrecorded were likely present. The donor tested CMV seropositive, placing the donor among the 250 to 300 seropositive members of the cohort. Every donor gave a peripheral blood sample, and the peripheral blood mononuclear cells from that sample were used for TCR beta sequencing. The Qiagen DNeasy Blood Extraction Kit was used to extract genomic DNA from the blood cell samples. By share, this clone ranks as medium-sized (0.01 to 0.1%). Its antigen is unknown. There are no base qualities to consult, and no much larger clone falls within one base.

Sequencing was done on a sample of PBMCs. The V gene is TRBV6-4 and the J gene is TRBJ2-1, with no D gene named confidently. The receptor comes from a woman in her forties or fifties in good health and CMV-seropositive. The sequenced DNA: TGTGCCAGCAGTGAGGCCCAAAATGAGCAGTTCTTC. Translated, it reads CASSEAQNEQFF.